A single sample is the source of the 29 T cell receptor beta chains below, sequenced in a study of blood T cells in healthy people across ages. It was with a sample-barcoded 5' primer and a J-beta primer mix that a second PCR of roughly 7 to 12 cycles was run. TCRdb re-derived calls from the 5' RACE reads in MiXCR, one entry per CDR3 protein. The sample has roughly 700,000 distinct CDR3 sequences; more than 40% are singletons. Sequencing input: blood. The receptor set was obtained from a woman in her fifties or sixties in good health.

The chain recombines TRBV4-3 with TRBJ2-1; 13 nucleotides align to TRBD2. J was trimmed by 3 bases and V by 8 bases; bases with no gene match: 7. CDR1 is LGHNA, CDR2 YSLEER, per germline. CDR3 length: 16 residues. The CDR3 sequence is CASGTSGTSRYNEQFF. The CDR3 nucleotides read TGCGCCAGCGGGACTAGCGGGACTAGTCGCTACAATGAGCAGTTCTTC.

The rearrangement joins TRBV11-2 to TRBJ2-2; D assignment may be TRBD1 or TRBD2 (5 bases each). The V end was cut by 0 bases, the J end by 4 bases, with 9 bases between. The CDR3 sequence is 15 residues long. Germline V lookup: CDR1 SGHAT, CDR2 FQNNGV. In nucleotides, the CDR3 is TGTGCCAGCAGCTTAGAGGGACCTACCACCGGGGAGCTGTTTTTT. Amino acids: CASSLEGPTTGELFF.

This clonotype was seen a few times. The chain carries TRBV13 and TRBJ2-2; D is possibly TRBD2 (5 bases). Per germline, CDR1 PRHDT and CDR2 FYEKMQ (reference sequence). Trimming shortened V by 4 bases and J by 3 bases, and 15 bases separated the two germline ends. The CDR3 extends over 16 amino acids. The CDR3 spells CASSSYLAGDTGELFF. CDR3 nucleotide sequence: TGTGCCAGCAGCTCTTACCTGGCGGGTGACACCGGGGAGCTGTTTTTT.

The chain employs TRBV2 and TRBJ2-5, with D unresolved. CDR3 length: 15 amino acids. Trimming removed 6 bases from V and 1 base from J, with 15 bases in between. In germline, CDR1 is SNHLY, CDR2 FYNNEI. CDR3 nucleotides: TGTGCCAGCAGCCCGGACGGTGGGGTCCAAGAGACCCAGTACTTC. Its translation: CASSPDGGVQETQYF.

The chain uses TRBV20-1 and TRBJ2-3; possible D gene TRBD2, 6 bases. CDR3 size: 14 residues. Trimming shortened V by 5 bases and J by 9 bases, and 21 bases separated the two germline ends. Looked up from germline, CDR1 is DFQATT and CDR2 is SNEGSKA (reference sequence). The CDR3 region has the DNA TGCAGTGCTTTAAGACCCGCAATCCGGGGGACGCAGTATTTT. It encodes CSALRPAIRGTQYF.

Ten or more counts support this clonotype. V gene TRBV6-6 combines with J gene TRBJ2-1, with TRBD1 matching over 9 bases. Germline-derived CDR1 and CDR2 are MNHNY and SVGAGI (reference sequence). There are 17 residues in the CDR3. V was pared by 6 bases and J by 0 bases, with 9 bases of the junction left unmatched. CDR3 sequence (DNA): TGTGCCAGCAGACCGGGACAGGGCGCCCTCTCCTACAATGAGCAGTTCTTC. Amino acid sequence: CASRPGQGALSYNEQFF.

J is TRBJ2-7 and V is TRBV28; 7 bases align to TRBD1. Germline assignment: CDR1 MDHEN and CDR2 SYDVKM. J lost 3 bases, V lost 6 bases, and 8 bases had no gene match. This CDR3 is built from 14 residues. Here the CDR3 DNA reads TGTGCCAGCAGGGGCCCGGGACAGAACTACGAGCAGTACTTC. Translating it yields CASRGPGQNYEQYF. The entire variable domain, with the rest obtained from reference TRBV28 and TRBJ2-7, is as follows: DVKVTQSSRYLVKRTGEKVFLECVQDMDHENMFWYRQDPGLGLRLIYFSYDVKMKEKGDIPEGYSVSREKKERFSLILESASTNQTSMYLCASRGPGQNYEQYFGPGTRLTVT.

This clonotype was detected only a few times. This chain joins TRBV28 and TRBJ1-1; TRBD1 might be the D (6 bases). Trimming pared 7 bases from V and 7 bases from J, leaving 16 bases between. CDR1 and CDR2 (germline): MDHEN, SYDVKM. The CDR3 is made up of 13 amino acids. For the CDR3, the DNA is TGTGCCAGCACCAACCCTGGACAGATTGAAGCTTTCTTT. Its translation: CASTNPGQIEAFF.

The J gene is TRBJ2-1, the V gene TRBV20-1; 7 bases align to TRBD2. The better agreement between TRBJ2-7 and the DNA end casts doubt on the J call. Germline-derived CDR1 and CDR2 are DFQATT and SNEGSKA (reference sequence). The CDR3 sequence is 15 residues long. DNA for the CDR3: TGCAGTGGCACCACTAGCGAGAGCTCCTACAATGAGCAGTACTTC. This codes for CSGTTSESSYNEQYF.

Of note for this clonotype: Since a much larger clone is just one base distant, this may be a read error. The rearrangement joins TRBV7-2 to TRBJ2-7; 8 bases match TRBD2. This CDR3 is 15 amino acids long. Per the germline V gene, CDR1 is SGHTA and CDR2 is FQGNSA. CDR3 loop: CASTLGQAGGQERYF. As DNA, the CDR3 is TGTGCCAGCACCTTGGGTCAGGCGGGAGGTCAAGAGCGGTACTTC.

The chain links TRBV7-9 to TRBJ1-4; 9 nucleotides match TRBD1. The junction had 6 bases not matched to a gene; V was cut back by 5 bases and J by 8 bases. The CDR3 loop spans 14 amino acids. Germline-derived CDR1 and CDR2 are SEHNR and FQNEAQ (reference sequence). The CDR3 loop is CASSTWTGEEKLFF. CDR3 nucleotide sequence: TGTGCCAGCAGCACTTGGACAGGGGAGGAAAAACTGTTTTTT.

The table lists this clonotype with many counts. The J gene is TRBJ1-1, the V gene TRBV5-1; TRBD1 matches at 8 bases. Germline values: CDR1 SGHRS, CDR2 YFSETQ. V shed 0 bases and J 4 bases; nucleotides not matched to a gene: 5. The CDR3 contains 15 residues. CDR3 in DNA: TGCGCCAGCAGCTTGGCAACAGGGGGGTCCACTGAAGCTTTCTTT. It yields the protein CASSLATGGSTEAFF. Together with reference TRBV5-1 and TRBJ1-1, the CDR3 gives the full variable domain: KAGVTQTPRYLIKTRGQQVTLSCSPISGHRSVSWYQQTPGQGLQFLFEYFSETQRNKGNFPGRFSGRQFSNSRSEMNVSTLELGDSALYLCASSLATGGSTEAFFGQGTRLTVV.

Only a few counts were recorded for this clonotype. The chain uses TRBV27 and TRBJ2-4; 12 nucleotides line up with TRBD2. CDR1 and CDR2 from the germline V gene are MNHEY and SMNVEV (reference sequence). V gave up 2 bases and J gave up 13 bases; unmatched junction bases: 9. CDR3 size: 15 residues. CDR3 in amino acids: CASSLEPSGREEQYF. In nucleotides, the CDR3 is TGTGCCAGCAGTTTAGAGCCTAGCGGGAGGGAAGAGCAGTACTTC.

This sequence joins TRBV28 and TRBJ1-2; no firm D call. The CDR3 contains 15 residues. The germline V gene has CDR1 MDHEN and CDR2 SYDVKM. V was shortened by 2 bases and J by 4 bases, with 14 bases between the two germline ends. Here the CDR3 reads CASSLRAPRGYGYTF. The CDR3 DNA is TGTGCCAGCAGTTTAAGGGCCCCCCGCGGCTATGGCTACACCTTC.

The J gene is TRBJ2-2, the V gene TRBV7-9, with TRBD1 matching 7 bases. This CDR3 is 17 amino acids long. Per germline, CDR1 SEHNR and CDR2 FQNEAQ (reference sequence). V shed 7 bases, J shed 1 base, and the junction held 12 bases outside the gene matches. The CDR3 DNA follows: TGTGCCAGCATCCCCCGGGTGCGGACAGGGAACACCGGGGAGCTGTTTTTT. The encoded protein is CASIPRVRTGNTGELFF.

The rearrangement uses TRBV20-1 and TRBJ2-3, with D maybe TRBD1 (6 bases). The CDR3 runs to 12 residues. Germline values: CDR1 DFQATT, CDR2 SNEGSKA (reference sequence). Deletions cut 8 bases from V and 2 bases from J, with 11 bases between. The DNA for the CDR3 is TGCAGTCCTGGGGACAACACAGATACGCAGTATTTT. Protein product: CSPGDNTDTQYF.

This sequence joins TRBV12-3 or TRBV12-4 and TRBJ1-2; a weak D match, TRBD1 (5 bases). Trimming took off 4 bases at V and 8 bases at J, with 11 bases between the two ends. The CDR3 contains 12 residues. The CDR3 region has the DNA TGTGCCAGCAGTTGGGGGGGTAGCGGCTACACCTTC. This translates into CASSWGGSGYTF.

This clonotype showed up just a few times. The gene calls are TRBV6-1 and TRBJ2-3, with TRBD1 matching over 9 bases. The CDR3 runs to 13 residues. The germline V gene encodes CDR1 MNHNS and CDR2 SASEGT. J gave up 9 bases and V 6 bases, and 7 bases lay outside the gene matches. The CDR3, as DNA: TGTGCCAGCAGCAGGACAGGGGAGTACACGCAGTATTTT. It is translated as CASSRTGEYTQYF.

This clonotype was detected only a few times. The rearrangement uses TRBV29-1 and TRBJ2-7; TRBD2 matches 9 bases. The CDR3 has 12 residues. The ends lost 6 bases at V and 7 bases at J; junction bases unmatched: 7. Looked up from germline, CDR1 is SQVTM and CDR2 is ANQGSEA. DNA of the CDR3: TGCAGCGTCAATAGCGGGAGTGAAGAGCAGTACTTC. Translated: CSVNSGSEEQYF.

As to this clonotype: This could be a read error, since a much larger clone is one nucleotide away. The chain has TRBV27 and TRBJ2-3, with 9 positions matching TRBD1. After removal of 6 bases from V and 5 bases from J, the junction contained 12 bases not matched to a gene. The CDR3 covers 16 residues. The germline V gene has CDR1 MNHEY and CDR2 SMNVEV (reference sequence). CDR3 sequence (DNA): TGTGCCAGCAGGCTTAGGACAGGGGACTTTATAGATACGCAGTATTTT. Amino acid sequence: CASRLRTGDFIDTQYF.

This clonotype was observed a few times. The V gene is TRBV12-3 or TRBV12-4, the J gene TRBJ2-1; 14 bases fit TRBD2. TRBJ2-7 matches the DNA end more closely, so the J call is doubtful. The CDR3 runs 19 residues. For the CDR3, the DNA is TGTGCCAGCATCGGGACTAGCGGGAGATTCTCGGGCTCCTACAATGAGCAGTACTTC. It codes for CASIGTSGRFSGSYNEQYF.

This chain uses TRBV20-1 with TRBJ1-6; no clear D. The CDR3 covers 14 residues. The germline gives CDR1 DFQATT, CDR2 SNEGSKA (reference sequence). Trimming shortened V by 3 bases and J by 0 bases, and 6 bases separated the two germline ends. In nucleotides, the CDR3 is TGCAGTGCTAGGTCGGGCTCCTATAATTCACCCCTCCACTTT. Amino acid sequence: CSARSGSYNSPLHF.

This chain uses TRBV12-3 or TRBV12-4 with TRBJ1-6; D may be TRBD1 (5 bases). CDR3 size: 15 residues. Trimming left V 0 bases short and J 10 bases short, with 13 bases between. The CDR3 sequence: CASSLAGAGRSPLHF. The CDR3 DNA is TGTGCCAGCAGTTTAGCGGGAGCAGGGCGGTCACCCCTCCACTTT.

This chain links TRBV5-1 with TRBJ2-3; 7 nucleotides align to TRBD2. The germline gives CDR1 SGHRS, CDR2 YFSETQ. The V segment lost 3 bases and the J segment 2 bases; nucleotides outside the gene matches: 9. The CDR3 runs 16 residues. The CDR3 nucleotides read TGCGCCAGCAGCTCTGCACTAGCGAGACACACAGATACGCAGTATTTT. Translated, it gives CASSSALARHTDTQYF.

The gene calls are TRBV7-8 and TRBJ2-4; 10 nucleotides match TRBD1. Germline CDR1 and CDR2: SGHVS and FQNEAQ. V trimming: 5 bases; J trimming: 6 bases; junction bases outside the gene matches: 10. CDR3 length equals 16 residues. CDR3 sequence reads: CASSRPRQGAINIQYF. The CDR3 nucleotides are TGTGCCAGCAGCAGACCCCGACAGGGGGCAATAAACATTCAGTACTTC. Drawing the rest from reference TRBV7-8 and TRBJ2-4, the complete variable domain is GAGVSQSPRYKVAKRGQDVALRCDPISGHVSLFWYQQALGQGPEFLTYFQNEAQLDKSGLPSDRFFAERPEGSVSTLKIQRTQQEDSAVYLCASSRPRQGAINIQYFGAGTRLSVL.

Turning to this clonotype: The junction shows a germline mismatch at one end, possibly a read error. The chain combines TRBV5-1 with TRBJ2-4, with 9 bases matching TRBD1. CDR3 length equals 16 residues. Germline V gene lookup returns CDR1 SGHRS and CDR2 YFSETQ. The chain's CDR3 is CASRLGPGTGIGEQYF. The CDR3 DNA follows: TGCGCCAGCAGGTTGGGCCCCGGGACAGGGATTGGTGAGCAGTACTTC.

The rearrangement uses TRBV9 and TRBJ2-1; D is uncertain. Trimming removed 0 bases at V and 7 bases at J, with 11 bases between. The CDR3 has 14 residues. Germline values: CDR1 SGDLS, CDR2 YYNGEE. In DNA form, the CDR3 reads TGTGCCAGCAGCGTAGAATGGTGGGGTAATGAGCAGTTCTTC. Its translation: CASSVEWWGNEQFF.

This chain connects TRBV5-1 to TRBJ2-1; TRBD1 matches 7 bases. J gave up 4 bases and V 5 bases, and 6 bases lay outside the gene matches. The CDR3 loop spans 14 amino acids. The germline gives CDR1 SGHRS, CDR2 YFSETQ. The CDR3: CASRLGTDYNEQFF. CDR3 in DNA: TGCGCCAGCAGGCTCGGGACAGATTACAATGAGCAGTTCTTC. Filled out from reference TRBV5-1 and TRBJ2-1, the complete variable domain reads KAGVTQTPRYLIKTRGQQVTLSCSPISGHRSVSWYQQTPGQGLQFLFEYFSETQRNKGNFPGRFSGRQFSNSRSEMNVSTLELGDSALYLCASRLGTDYNEQFFGPGTRLTVL.

V gene TRBV20-1 combines with J gene TRBJ2-1; D remains unclear. CDR3 length: 13 residues. Trimming took off 0 bases at V and 3 bases at J, with 6 bases between the two ends. Germline CDR1 DFQATT, CDR2 SNEGSKA (reference sequence). The CDR3 loop reads CSARDGFYNEQFF. Here the CDR3 DNA reads TGCAGTGCTAGAGACGGCTTCTACAATGAGCAGTTCTTC.